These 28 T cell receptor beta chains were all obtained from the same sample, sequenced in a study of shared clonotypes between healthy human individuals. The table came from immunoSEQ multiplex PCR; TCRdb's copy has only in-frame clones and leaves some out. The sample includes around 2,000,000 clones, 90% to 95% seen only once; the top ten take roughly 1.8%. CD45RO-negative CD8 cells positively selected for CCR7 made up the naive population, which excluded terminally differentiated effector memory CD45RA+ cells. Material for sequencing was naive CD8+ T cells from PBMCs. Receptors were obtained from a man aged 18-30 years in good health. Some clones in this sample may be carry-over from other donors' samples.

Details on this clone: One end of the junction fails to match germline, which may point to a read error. The CDR3 coding sequence is TGCAGCGTTGAGACACTAGCGGGACTACAAGGGACCCAGTACTTC. Protein product: CSVETLAGLQGTQYF. V and J are TRBV29-1 and TRBJ2-5, with TRBD2 matching 10 bases. The CDR3 is 15 residues long. Germline CDR1 reads SQVTM; CDR2 reads ANQGSEA.

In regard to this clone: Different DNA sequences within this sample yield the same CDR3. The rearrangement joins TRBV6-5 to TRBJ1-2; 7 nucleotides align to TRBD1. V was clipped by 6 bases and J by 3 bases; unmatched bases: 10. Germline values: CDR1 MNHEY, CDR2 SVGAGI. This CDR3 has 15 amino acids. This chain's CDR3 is CASSPRQGGDYGYTF. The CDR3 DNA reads TGTGCCAGCAGCCCGAGACAGGGAGGGGACTATGGCTACACCTTC.

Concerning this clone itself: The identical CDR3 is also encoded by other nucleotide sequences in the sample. The CDR3 region is CASSLGGGYEQYF. Written as DNA, the CDR3 is TGTGCCAGCAGCTTAGGAGGGGGCTACGAGCAGTACTTC. This rearrangement joins TRBV7-6 to TRBJ2-7, with a weak D call TRBD1 (6 bases). In germline, CDR1 is SGHVS, CDR2 FNYEAQ. V was cut by 1 base and J by 3 bases, with 7 bases left in between. The length of the CDR3 is 13 residues.

CDR3 sequence reads: CASSPQGHRYEQYF. CDR3 coding DNA: TGTGCCAGCAGTCCGCAGGGACATCGCTACGAGCAGTACTTC. The chain links TRBV27 to TRBJ2-7, with a weak D call TRBD1 (6 bases). The CDR3 consists of 14 residues. Germline V lookup: CDR1 MNHEY, CDR2 SMNVEV (reference sequence). Trimming removed 5 bases from V and 3 bases from J, with 14 bases in between.

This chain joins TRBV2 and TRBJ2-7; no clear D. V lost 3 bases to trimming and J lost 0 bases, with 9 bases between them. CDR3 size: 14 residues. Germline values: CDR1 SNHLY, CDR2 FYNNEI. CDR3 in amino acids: CASSDVGFSYEQYF. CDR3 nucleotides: TGTGCCAGCAGTGATGTGGGCTTCTCCTACGAGCAGTACTTC.

As DNA, the CDR3 is TGCGCCAGCAGCCCGGGGACTAGCGGGAGACCCGAGCAGTACTTC. Protein: CASSPGTSGRPEQYF. The chain links TRBV4-1 to TRBJ2-7; 14 nucleotides agree with TRBD2. CDR3 length equals 15 residues. The ends lost 4 bases at V and 6 bases at J; junction bases unmatched: 5. Germline V gene data show CDR1 as MGHRA and CDR2 as YSYEKL.

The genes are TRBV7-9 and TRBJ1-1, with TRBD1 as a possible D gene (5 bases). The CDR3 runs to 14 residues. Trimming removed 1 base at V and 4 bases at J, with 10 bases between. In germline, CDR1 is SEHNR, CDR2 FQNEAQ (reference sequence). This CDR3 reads CASSLVTGGTEAFF. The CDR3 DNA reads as TGTGCCAGCAGCTTAGTTACGGGGGGCACTGAAGCTTTCTTT.

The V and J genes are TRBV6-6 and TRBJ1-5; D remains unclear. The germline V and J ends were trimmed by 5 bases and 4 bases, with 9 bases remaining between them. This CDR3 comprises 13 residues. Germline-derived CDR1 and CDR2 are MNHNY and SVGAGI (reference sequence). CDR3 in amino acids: CASSLAPNQPQHF. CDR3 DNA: TGTGCCAGCAGTCTTGCCCCAAATCAGCCCCAGCATTTT.

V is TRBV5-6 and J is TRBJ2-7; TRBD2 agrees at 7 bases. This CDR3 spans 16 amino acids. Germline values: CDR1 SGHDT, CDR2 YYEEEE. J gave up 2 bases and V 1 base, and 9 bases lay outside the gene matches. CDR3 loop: CASSLLFGGSAYEQYF. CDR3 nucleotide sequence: TGTGCCAGCAGCTTGCTATTCGGCGGGAGCGCCTACGAGCAGTACTTC.

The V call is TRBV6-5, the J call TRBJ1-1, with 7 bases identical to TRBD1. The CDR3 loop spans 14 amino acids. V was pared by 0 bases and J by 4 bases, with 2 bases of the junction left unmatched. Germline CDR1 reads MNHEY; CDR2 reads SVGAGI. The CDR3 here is CASSYSTGTTEAFF. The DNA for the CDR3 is TGTGCCAGCAGTTACTCGACAGGGACCACTGAAGCTTTCTTT.

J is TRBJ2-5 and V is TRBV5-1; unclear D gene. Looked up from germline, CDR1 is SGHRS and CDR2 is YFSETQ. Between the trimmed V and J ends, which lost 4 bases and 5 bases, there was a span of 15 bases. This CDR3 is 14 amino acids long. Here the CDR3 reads CASSAPAVRETQYF. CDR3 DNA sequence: TGCGCCAGCAGCGCCCCGGCGGTCCGCGAGACCCAGTACTTC.

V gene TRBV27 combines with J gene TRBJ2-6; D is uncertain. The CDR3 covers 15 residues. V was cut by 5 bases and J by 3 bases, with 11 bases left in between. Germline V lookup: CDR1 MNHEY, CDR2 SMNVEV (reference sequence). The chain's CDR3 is CASSEKRHGANVLTF. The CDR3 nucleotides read TGTGCCAGCAGTGAGAAACGGCATGGGGCCAACGTCCTGACTTTC. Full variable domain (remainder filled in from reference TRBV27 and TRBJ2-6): EAQVTQNPRYLITVTGKKLTVTCSQNMNHEYMSWYRQDPGLGLRQIYYSMNVEVTDKGDVPEGYKVSRKEKRNFPLILESPSPNQTSLYFCASSEKRHGANVLTFGAGSRLTVL.

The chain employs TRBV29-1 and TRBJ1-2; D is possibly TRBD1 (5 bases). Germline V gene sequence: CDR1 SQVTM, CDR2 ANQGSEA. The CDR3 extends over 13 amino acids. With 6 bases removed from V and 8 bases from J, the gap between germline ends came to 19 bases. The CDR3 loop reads CSVRGGPVEGYTF. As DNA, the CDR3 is TGCAGCGTGCGTGGGGGACCCGTTGAGGGCTACACCTTC. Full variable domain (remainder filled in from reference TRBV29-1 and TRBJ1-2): SAVISQKPSRDICQRGTSLTIQCQVDSQVTMMFWYRQQPGQSLTLIATANQGSEATYESGFVIDKFPISRPNLTFSTLTVSNMSPEDSSIYLCSVRGGPVEGYTFGSGTRLTVV.

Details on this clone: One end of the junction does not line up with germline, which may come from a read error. The CDR3 is CASSPPQVSHEQYF. CDR3 nucleotides: TGTGCCAGCAGCCCACCCCAGGTCTCCCACGAGCAGTACTTC. The J gene is TRBJ2-7, the V gene TRBV7-8; D call uncertain. The CDR3 runs to 14 residues. The germline V gene encodes CDR1 SGHVS and CDR2 FQNEAQ. Full variable domain (remainder filled in from reference TRBV7-8 and TRBJ2-7): GAGVSQSPRYKVAKRGQDVALRCDPISGHVSLFWYQQALGQGPEFLTYFQNEAQLDKSGLPSDRFFAERPEGSVSTLKIQRTQQEDSAVYLCASSPPQVSHEQYFGPGTRLTVT.

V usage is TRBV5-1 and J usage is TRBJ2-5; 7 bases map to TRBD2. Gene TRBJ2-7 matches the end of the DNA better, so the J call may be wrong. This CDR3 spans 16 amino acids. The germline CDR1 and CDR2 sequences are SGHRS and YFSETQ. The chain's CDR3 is CASSLELRGSIYEQYF. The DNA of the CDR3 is TGCGCCAGCAGCCTAGAACTTCGCGGGAGTATCTACGAGCAGTACTTC.

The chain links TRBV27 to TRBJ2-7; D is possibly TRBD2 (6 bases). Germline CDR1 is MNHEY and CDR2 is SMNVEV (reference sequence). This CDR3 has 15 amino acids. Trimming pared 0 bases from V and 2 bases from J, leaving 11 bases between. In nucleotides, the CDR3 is TGTGCCAGCAGTTTATCGGGGGACTGGCCCTACGAGCAGTACTTC. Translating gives CASSLSGDWPYEQYF.

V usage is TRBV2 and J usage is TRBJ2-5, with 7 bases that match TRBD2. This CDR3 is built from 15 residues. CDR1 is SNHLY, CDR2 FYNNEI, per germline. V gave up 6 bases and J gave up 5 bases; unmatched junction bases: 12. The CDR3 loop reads CASSPSPGGGETQYF. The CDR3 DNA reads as TGTGCCAGCAGCCCATCCCCGGGGGGAGGGGAGACCCAGTACTTC.

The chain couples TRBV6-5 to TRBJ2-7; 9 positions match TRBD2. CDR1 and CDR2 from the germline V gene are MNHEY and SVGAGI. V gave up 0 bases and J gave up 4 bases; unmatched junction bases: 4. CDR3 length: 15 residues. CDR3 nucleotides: TGTGCCAGCAGTTACTCGACTAGCGGCCCTTACGAGCAGTACTTC. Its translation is CASSYSTSGPYEQYF.

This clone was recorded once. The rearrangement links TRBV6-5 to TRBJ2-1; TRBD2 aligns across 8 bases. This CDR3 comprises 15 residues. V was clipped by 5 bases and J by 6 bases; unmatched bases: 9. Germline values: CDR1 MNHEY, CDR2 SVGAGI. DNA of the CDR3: TGTGCCAGCAGTAACTACGGGACTAGATTCAATGAGCAGTTCTTC. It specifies CASSNYGTRFNEQFF.

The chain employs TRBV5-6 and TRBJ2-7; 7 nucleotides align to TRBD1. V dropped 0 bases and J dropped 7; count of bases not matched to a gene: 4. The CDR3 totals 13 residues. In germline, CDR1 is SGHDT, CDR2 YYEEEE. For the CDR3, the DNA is TGTGCCAGCAGCTTGGGACAGGGATGGGAGCAGTACTTC. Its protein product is CASSLGQGWEQYF.

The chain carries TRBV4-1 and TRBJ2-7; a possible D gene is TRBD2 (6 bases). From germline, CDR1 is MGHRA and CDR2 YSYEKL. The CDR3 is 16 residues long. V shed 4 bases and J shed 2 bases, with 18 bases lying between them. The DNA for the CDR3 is TGCGCCAGCAGCCCGGACCCCGGGACTGCGCCCTACGAGCAGTACTTC. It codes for CASSPDPGTAPYEQYF.

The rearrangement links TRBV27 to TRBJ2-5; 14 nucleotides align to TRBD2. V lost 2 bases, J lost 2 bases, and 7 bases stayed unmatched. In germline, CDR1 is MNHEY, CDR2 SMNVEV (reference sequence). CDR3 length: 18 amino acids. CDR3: CASSLVGLAGVGQETQYF. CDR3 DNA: TGTGCCAGCAGTTTAGTGGGACTAGCGGGAGTTGGGCAAGAGACCCAGTACTTC.

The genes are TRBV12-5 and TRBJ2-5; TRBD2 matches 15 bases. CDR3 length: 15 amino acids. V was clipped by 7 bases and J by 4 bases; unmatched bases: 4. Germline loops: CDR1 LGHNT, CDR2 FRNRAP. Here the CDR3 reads CASAWGLAGGETQYF. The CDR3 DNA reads TGTGCTAGTGCCTGGGGACTAGCGGGAGGAGAGACCCAGTACTTC.

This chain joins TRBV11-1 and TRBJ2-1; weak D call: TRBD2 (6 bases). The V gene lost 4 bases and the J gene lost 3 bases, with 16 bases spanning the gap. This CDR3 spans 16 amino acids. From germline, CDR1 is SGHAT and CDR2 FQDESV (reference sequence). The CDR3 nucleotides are TGTGCCAGCAGCTCCCAGGCAGGCGGGGTCTACAATGAGCAGTTCTTC. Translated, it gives CASSSQAGGVYNEQFF.

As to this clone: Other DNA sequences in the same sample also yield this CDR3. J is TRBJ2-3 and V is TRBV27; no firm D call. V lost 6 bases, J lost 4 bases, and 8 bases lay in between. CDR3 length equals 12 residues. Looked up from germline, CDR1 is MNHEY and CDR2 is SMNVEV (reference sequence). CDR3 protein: CASRSGADTQYF. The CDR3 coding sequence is TGTGCCAGCAGGAGTGGGGCAGATACGCAGTATTTT.

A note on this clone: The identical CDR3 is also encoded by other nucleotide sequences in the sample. The CDR3 DNA reads TGTGCCAGCAGTTACTCTTCCACTGAAGCTTTCTTT. Amino acid sequence: CASSYSSTEAFF. The genes are TRBV6-6 and TRBJ1-1; unclear D gene. Trimming removed 0 bases from V and 4 bases from J, with 3 bases in between. The CDR3 spans 12 residues. Germline V gene lookup returns CDR1 MNHNY and CDR2 SVGAGI (reference sequence).

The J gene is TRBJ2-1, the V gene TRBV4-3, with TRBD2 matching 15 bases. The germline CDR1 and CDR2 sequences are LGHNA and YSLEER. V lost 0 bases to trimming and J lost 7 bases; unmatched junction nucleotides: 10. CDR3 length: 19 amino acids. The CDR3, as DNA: TGCGCCAGCAGCCAAGATCTTTTCAGGACTAGCGGGAGGGAGAATGAGCAGTTCTTC. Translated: CASSQDLFRTSGRENEQFF.

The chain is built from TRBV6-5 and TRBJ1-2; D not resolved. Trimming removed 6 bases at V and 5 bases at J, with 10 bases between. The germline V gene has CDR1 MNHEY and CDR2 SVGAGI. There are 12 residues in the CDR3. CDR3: CASRRFGYGYTF. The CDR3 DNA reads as TGTGCCAGCAGACGCTTCGGGTATGGCTACACCTTC.